This T cell receptor beta chain was sequenced during a study of regulatory T cells in long-lasting Graves disease. General observations from the study: The work looked only at peripheral blood and did not look at thyroid tissue.

Details on this clonotype: The antigen is undetermined.

Time point of the sample: persistent/refractory GD, antithyroid drugs over 5 years with positive TRAb. The TCR library was made from RNA that had been extracted from PBMCs in TRIzol. For TCR beta, libraries came from iRepertoire HTBI primers and Arm-PCR of CDR3 regions. TCRdb ran MiXCR on the multiplex PCR reads and lists one entry per CDR3 protein. In the table there are roughly 500,000 distinct CDR3 sequences, about 20% of which are singletons. The CDR3 spans 16 residues. V was pared by 7 bases and J by 7 bases, with 26 bases between. Germline CDR1 reads MNHNS; CDR2 reads SASEGT. This chain joins TRBV6-1 and TRBJ2-7; no clear D. Sequences were derived from peripheral blood mononuclear cells (PBMCs), sampled when the disease was refractory, from a patient treated with antithyroid drugs. This sequence was found in a female donor with Graves disease. The CDR3, as DNA: TGTGCCAGCACCTCCAGACGGCGGTCCCTGGGGTGGGAGCAGTACTTC. It specifies CASTSRRRSLGWEQYF.